Following are 26 T cell receptor beta chains from one sample sequenced in a study of cytomegalovirus exposure and HLA in healthy donors. The assay was immunoSEQ multiplex PCR, and TCRdb's table has in-frame clones only and misses some. The table lists 60,000 to 85,000 clones, around 94% of them singletons, with roughly 1.6% in the top ten. The specimen sequenced was PBMCs. The receptors derive from a man in his late teens or twenties in good health and CMV-seropositive.

The chain carries TRBV30 and TRBJ2-5, with 11 bases lining up with TRBD1. The J segment lost 2 bases and the V segment lost 2 bases, leaving 7 bases of the junction unmatched. In germline, CDR1 is GTSNPN, CDR2 SVGIG (reference sequence). This CDR3 contains 16 residues. CDR3 region: CAWSYGQGAGQETQYF. CDR3 DNA: TGTGCCTGGAGTTATGGACAGGGGGCTGGACAAGAGACCCAGTACTTC.

The chain joins TRBV5-8 to TRBJ2-7; 10 nucleotides align to TRBD2. The V gene end was trimmed by 4 bases and the J gene end by 5 bases; junction bases not matched to a gene: 9. CDR3 size: 15 residues. CDR1 and CDR2 (germline): SGHTS, YDEGEE. The CDR3 reads CASSRRVAGGHEQYF. The CDR3 nucleotides are TGTGCCAGCAGCAGGAGGGTAGCGGGAGGACACGAGCAGTACTTC.

The rearrangement uses TRBV6-5 and TRBJ2-5, with TRBD2 as a possible D gene (7 bases). From germline, CDR1 is MNHEY and CDR2 SVGAGI. The CDR3 covers 12 residues. Trimming took 8 bases from V and 3 from J, leaving 10 bases between them. CDR3: CASGGGEETQYF. The CDR3 DNA reads TGTGCCAGCGGAGGGGGGGAAGAGACCCAGTACTTC.

This clone was detected a few times. The V gene is TRBV29-1, the J gene TRBJ1-2, with 7 bases identical to TRBD1. The CDR3 consists of 11 residues. V lost 4 bases, J lost 7 bases, and 3 bases stayed unmatched. Germline V gene lookup returns CDR1 SQVTM and CDR2 ANQGSEA. The CDR3 loop reads CSVGGGSGYTF. The CDR3 DNA follows: TGCAGCGTTGGAGGGGGCAGTGGCTACACCTTC. The complete variable domain, with remaining parts taken from reference TRBV29-1 and TRBJ1-2, reads SAVISQKPSRDICQRGTSLTIQCQVDSQVTMMFWYRQQPGQSLTLIATANQGSEATYESGFVIDKFPISRPNLTFSTLTVSNMSPEDSSIYLCSVGGGSGYTFGSGTRLTVV.

CDR3 protein: CASSLDRGHGQPQHF. The DNA for the CDR3 is TGTGCCAGCAGTTTGGACAGGGGGCACGGGCAGCCCCAGCATTTT. This chain joins TRBV28 and TRBJ1-5; TRBD1 agrees at 11 bases. V shed 3 bases and J 7 bases; nucleotides not matched to a gene: 5. Germline CDR1 and CDR2: MDHEN and SYDVKM. The CDR3 is made up of 15 amino acids.

The V call is TRBV28, the J call TRBJ2-7, with TRBD1 as a possible D gene (6 bases). The CDR3 totals 11 residues. V gave up 9 bases and J gave up 3 bases, with 9 bases separating them. CDR1 and CDR2 (germline): MDHEN, SYDVKM. CDR3 DNA: TGTGCCAGTACCAGGGGCTACGAGCAGTACTTC. The encoded protein is CASTRGYEQYF.

The chain combines TRBV19 with TRBJ1-2, with 9 bases that match TRBD1. Per germline, CDR1 LNHDA and CDR2 SQIVND (reference sequence). CDR3 length: 14 amino acids. V was clipped by 6 bases and J by 3 bases; unmatched bases: 5. The CDR3 DNA is TGTGCCAGTAGACCCGGGACAGGGCACTATGGCTACACCTTC. This encodes CASRPGTGHYGYTF.

This chain links TRBV5-1 with TRBJ2-1, with 14 nucleotides matching TRBD2. CDR1 SGHRS and CDR2 YFSETQ come from the germline V gene. Trimming removed 6 bases from V and 1 base from J; junction bases left unmatched: 6. The CDR3 loop spans 17 amino acids. The CDR3 DNA reads as TGCGCCAGCAAAGGGACTAGCGGGAGTGGGTCCTACAATGAGCAGTTCTTC. This encodes CASKGTSGSGSYNEQFF.

The chain carries TRBV28 and TRBJ2-7, with TRBD1 as a possible D gene (7 bases). The V end lost 5 bases, the J end lost 8 bases, and 22 bases lay between the germline ends. The germline CDR1 and CDR2 sequences are MDHEN and SYDVKM. The CDR3 is 15 residues long. The CDR3 loop reads CASSQSRDPGGKQYF. The CDR3 DNA follows: TGTGCCAGCAGTCAATCCCGGGACCCAGGGGGGAAGCAGTACTTC.

The rearrangement uses TRBV28 and TRBJ2-7; the D gene is possibly TRBD2 (6 bases). This CDR3 comprises 15 residues. The V end was cut by 3 bases, the J end by 1 base, with 13 bases between. Germline lookup yields CDR1 MDHEN and CDR2 SYDVKM. CDR3 loop: CASSLAGPISYEQYF. The CDR3 nucleotides are TGTGCCAGCAGTTTGGCGGGGCCGATATCCTACGAGCAGTACTTC.

The rearrangement uses TRBV5-1 and TRBJ2-3, with D unclear. In germline, CDR1 is SGHRS, CDR2 YFSETQ. The CDR3 consists of 14 residues. Trimming left V 0 bases short and J 2 bases short, with 7 bases between. CDR3 residues: CASSLGAHTDTQYF. The CDR3 bases are TGCGCCAGCAGCTTGGGGGCCCACACAGATACGCAGTATTTT.

V is TRBV6-1 and J is TRBJ2-7; D unclear. V was shortened by 8 bases and J by 1 base, with 6 bases between the two germline ends. The CDR3 covers 11 residues. Per germline, CDR1 MNHNS and CDR2 SASEGT. The CDR3 loop reads CASGQSYEQYF. The CDR3 region has the DNA TGTGCCAGCGGGCAGTCCTACGAGCAGTACTTC.

CDR3 residues: CAISDFTTDGETQYF. CDR3 in DNA: TGTGCCATCAGTGATTTTACCACAGATGGGGAGACCCAGTACTTC. V and J are TRBV10-3 and TRBJ2-5; D uncertain. Trimming cost V 3 bases and J 5 bases, with 16 bases left between them. This CDR3 is built from 15 residues. CDR1 and CDR2 from the germline V gene are ENHRY and SYGVKD.

The rearrangement uses TRBV5-4 and TRBJ2-7, with a weak D call TRBD2 (6 bases). The CDR3 length is 15 residues. The germline V and J ends were trimmed by 1 base and 0 bases, with 11 bases remaining between them. From germline, CDR1 is SGHNT and CDR2 YYREEE (reference sequence). Written as DNA, the CDR3 is TGTGCCAGCAGCTTGCCGGGTAGCGGCTCCTACGAGCAGTACTTC. It yields the protein CASSLPGSGSYEQYF.

CDR3 coding DNA: TGTGCCAGCAGTTACTCTTTAAGCGTTAGCTACGAGCAGTACTTC. Its protein product is CASSYSLSVSYEQYF. The chain joins TRBV6-5 to TRBJ2-7; D is unresolved. V dropped 0 bases and J dropped 3 bases, with 12 bases sitting between them. There are 15 residues in the CDR3. Germline CDR1 is MNHEY and CDR2 is SVGAGI.

The chain employs TRBV14 and TRBJ2-7, with TRBD1 matching over 10 bases. This CDR3 is 14 amino acids long. Germline lookup yields CDR1 SGHDN and CDR2 FVKESK. Trimming took 5 bases from V and 3 from J; bases not matched to a gene: 4. The CDR3 coding sequence is TGTGCCAGCAGCGCCCGGGACAGGGGCTACGAGCAGTACTTC. Its protein product is CASSARDRGYEQYF.

J is TRBJ1-1 and V is TRBV2; D not resolved. Between the trimmed V and J ends, which lost 7 bases and 2 bases, there was a span of 5 bases. CDR1 is SNHLY, CDR2 FYNNEI, per germline. CDR3 length: 11 amino acids. The CDR3 protein is CASNQNTEAFF. The CDR3 nucleotides are TGTGCCAGCAATCAAAACACTGAAGCTTTCTTT.

The chain couples TRBV10-3 to TRBJ2-1, with 8 bases fitting TRBD2. CDR1 is ENHRY, CDR2 SYGVKD, per germline. J gave up 9 bases and V 2 bases, and 15 bases lay outside the gene matches. The length of the CDR3 is 17 residues. CDR3: CAISERGGEELGAEQFF. CDR3 bases: TGTGCCATCAGTGAGCGGGGGGGAGAAGAACTAGGGGCTGAGCAGTTCTTC.

This chain uses TRBV6-5 with TRBJ2-3; TRBD2 agrees at 7 bases. V gave up 6 bases and J gave up 1 base; unmatched junction bases: 4. Germline V gives CDR1 MNHEY, CDR2 SVGAGI. CDR3 length equals 14 residues. In DNA, the CDR3 is TGTGCCAGCAGGGGGGGGTTCGGCACAGATACGCAGTATTTT. It yields the protein CASRGGFGTDTQYF.

The J gene is TRBJ2-1, the V gene TRBV2, with 8 bases that match TRBD1. After removal of 4 bases from V and 7 bases from J, the junction contained 3 bases not matched to a gene. Germline-derived CDR1 and CDR2 are SNHLY and FYNNEI. The CDR3 has 13 residues. This CDR3 is CASSVTGANEQFF. The DNA for the CDR3 is TGTGCCAGCAGTGTGACAGGGGCAAATGAGCAGTTCTTC.

A single count supports this clone. This rearrangement joins TRBV30 to TRBJ1-1, with D unresolved. This CDR3 has 13 amino acids. Germline V lookup: CDR1 GTSNPN, CDR2 SVGIG (reference sequence). Trimming stripped 3 bases from V and 0 bases from J, with 8 bases between. CDR3 residues: CAWSITVNTEAFF. The CDR3 DNA is TGTGCCTGGAGCATTACGGTGAACACTGAAGCTTTCTTT.

This clone showed up just a few times. The chain has TRBV28 and TRBJ2-3; 10 bases are a match to TRBD1. The CDR3 loop spans 17 amino acids. V lost 6 bases and J lost 2; bases outside the gene matches: 11. The germline gives CDR1 MDHEN, CDR2 SYDVKM. The CDR3 reads CASRHPGQGSTTDTQYF. CDR3 bases: TGTGCCAGCAGACACCCGGGACAGGGGTCTACCACAGATACGCAGTATTTT.

The chain recombines TRBV7-9 with TRBJ2-3; 10 bases match TRBD2. Germline V gives CDR1 SEHNR, CDR2 FQNEAQ (reference sequence). Losses at the gene ends were 5 bases for V and 5 bases for J; bases not matched to a gene: 13. CDR3 length: 17 residues. The CDR3 region has the DNA TGTGCCAGCAGCCCGAGGAGCGGGAGGGCCGAGTTAGATACGCAGTATTTT. It encodes CASSPRSGRAELDTQYF.

This chain links TRBV4-1 with TRBJ1-4, with a tentative D call TRBD1 (6 bases). CDR1 MGHRA and CDR2 YSYEKL come from the germline V gene. V lost 4 bases, J lost 8 bases, and 17 bases lay in between. The length of the CDR3 is 15 residues. This CDR3 reads CASSLKGGRGEKLFF. The CDR3 DNA is TGCGCCAGCAGCCTGAAGGGGGGGCGAGGGGAAAAACTGTTTTTT.

The V gene is TRBV2, the J gene TRBJ2-5; 11 bases line up with TRBD2. CDR3 size: 18 residues. The V gene's germline CDR1 is SNHLY and CDR2 FYNNEI. The V and J ends lost 1 base and 1 base, in that order; junction bases with no gene match: 8. CDR3 DNA: TGTGCCAGCAGTGAAGAGGACTCTAGCGGGAGGCCCCAAGAGACCCAGTACTTC. It yields the protein CASSEEDSSGRPQETQYF.

The CDR3 loop reads CSVDFGTGEQYF. In DNA, the CDR3 is TGCAGCGTTGATTTTGGCACAGGCGAGCAGTACTTC. V gene TRBV29-1 combines with J gene TRBJ2-7; possible D gene TRBD1, 5 bases. Per the germline V gene, CDR1 is SQVTM and CDR2 is ANQGSEA. The CDR3 spans 12 residues. Between the trimmed V and J ends, which lost 3 bases and 6 bases, there was a span of 12 bases.